A selection of T cell receptor beta chains follows, all from one sample in a study of tumor and adjacent non-tumor tissue in lung cancer. TCRdb reprocessed the multiplex PCR reads with MiXCR, giving one entry per CDR3 protein. The repertoire holds over 110,000 distinct CDR3 sequences, around 67% seen once, with 15% to 20% in the top ten. Sequencing was done on a sample of lung tumor tissue. The receptors were gathered from a man between 60 and 75 years old with small cell lung cancer. The CDR3 runs from the conserved cysteine through the conserved F or W.

CASSLRGTGELLF | TRBJ2-2 | TRBV5-6
CASRLGGRDQPQHF | TRBJ1-5 | TRBV28
CASSPGQGSSRQFF | TRBJ2-1 | TRBV6-2/TRBV6-3
CASSWDQMDTQYF | TRBJ2-3 | TRBV11-2
CASSPALNSGELFF | TRBJ2-2 | TRBV7-3
CASSSSGGSSNEQFF | TRBJ2-1 | TRBV11-2
CAGSLPPQGSGSSLHF | TRBJ1-6 | TRBV11-2
CASKTNREPGANVLTF | TRBJ2-6 | TRBV12-3/TRBV12-4
CSAILRGWEDTQYF | TRBJ2-3 | TRBV20-1
CACGSGGSYNGQFF | TRBJ2-1 | TRBV11-3
CASNPDQSQETQYF | TRBJ2-5 | TRBV5-4
CASSWPPGLAVNNIQYF | TRBJ2-4 | TRBV11-2
CASSALRNTEAFF | TRBJ1-1 | TRBV6-1
CVNSPGTGELNEKLFF | TRBJ1-4 | TRBV4-2
CACPGGGSYNSPLHF | TRBJ1-6 | TRBV30
CTSSSETGTNYNEQFF | TRBJ2-1 | TRBV11-1
CSALAGAGDNEQFF | TRBJ2-1 | TRBV20-1
CASSPQRAGVHTGELFF | TRBJ2-2 | TRBV12-3/TRBV12-4
CSAHAYRQGSTEAFF | TRBJ1-1 | TRBV20-1
CASSSSPRQMNTEAFF | TRBJ1-1 | TRBV4-2
CTSSLLHGHNSPLHF | TRBJ1-6 | TRBV11-2
CTSRGRGNSPLHF | TRBJ1-6 | TRBV6-5
CASTKYQPSMGQIFYGYTF | TRBJ1-2 | TRBV6-2/TRBV6-3
CANSLAYTEAFF | TRBJ1-1 | TRBV11-3
CASSYPIGTGNTIYF | TRBJ1-3 | TRBV10-2
CSATGLAGNEQFF | TRBJ2-1 | TRBV20-1
CTISAGEGASNNEQFF | TRBJ2-1 | TRBV10-3
CASSQGQTPNYGYTF | TRBJ1-2 | TRBV4-2
CANSLNSDSYNEQFF | TRBJ2-1 | TRBV5-1
CASRYTRTGGLFF | TRBJ2-2 | TRBV11-1
CASSFGEYSYEQYF | TRBJ2-7 | TRBV11-3
CASREGLAGHEQFF | TRBJ2-1 | TRBV6-5
CVSNGGQSYEQYF | TRBJ2-7 | TRBV28
CASSHLAGGNNEQFF | TRBJ2-1 | TRBV4-1
CASREKCHSNQPQHF | TRBJ1-5 | TRBV5-1
CSVAVTRGEQYF | TRBJ2-7 | TRBV29-1
CTSSHETERPGELFF | TRBJ2-2 | TRBV12-3/TRBV12-4
CTSSLGGGRGDEQFF | TRBJ2-1 | TRBV11-3